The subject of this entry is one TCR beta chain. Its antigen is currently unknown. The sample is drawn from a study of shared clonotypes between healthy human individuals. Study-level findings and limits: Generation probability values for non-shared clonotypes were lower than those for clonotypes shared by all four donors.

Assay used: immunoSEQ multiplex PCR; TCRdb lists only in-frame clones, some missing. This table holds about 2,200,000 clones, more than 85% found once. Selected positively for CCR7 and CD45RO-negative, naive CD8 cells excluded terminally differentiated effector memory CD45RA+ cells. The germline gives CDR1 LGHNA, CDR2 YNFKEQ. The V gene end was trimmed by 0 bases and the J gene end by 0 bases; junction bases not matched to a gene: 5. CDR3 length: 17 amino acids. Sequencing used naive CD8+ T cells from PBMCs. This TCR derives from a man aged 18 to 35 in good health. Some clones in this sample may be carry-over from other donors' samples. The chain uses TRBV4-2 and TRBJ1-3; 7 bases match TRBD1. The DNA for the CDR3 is TGTGCCAGCAGCCAAGATGACAGGGCCTACTCTGGAAACACCATATATTTT. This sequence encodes CASSQDDRAYSGNTIYF.